The present T cell receptor (beta chain) was sequenced within a study of response to subunit inactivated influenza vaccine. CDR1 and CDR2 (germline): DFQATT, SNEGSKA (reference sequence). The ends lost 4 bases at V and 5 bases at J; junction bases unmatched: 11. This CDR3 has 15 amino acids. Each CDR3 protein gets one entry after TCRdb re-called the RT-PCR reads with MiXCR. The table includes 200,000 to 300,000 distinct CDR3 sequences, 9% to 15% detected once. The sequenced sample was non-naive T cells sorted from PBMCs, obtained 14 days before vaccination. This clonotype was sampled from a man aged 45-65 years who received an inactivated influenza vaccine. This chain connects TRBV20-1 to TRBJ2-5; 9 bases match TRBD2. CDR3 sequence reads: CSAIQFGTSRETQYF. CDR3 in DNA: TGCAGTGCTATCCAGTTCGGGACTAGCAGGGAGACCCAGTACTTC.